These 17 T cell receptor beta chains were sequenced from one sample in a study of cytomegalovirus exposure and HLA in healthy donors. PCR amplification relied on 60 Vbeta primers (plus 13 Jbeta primers). Generated by immunoSEQ multiplex PCR, the TCRdb table keeps only in-frame clones and is missing some. In the table there are 150,000 to 200,000 clones, around 65% of which are singletons. Sequenced material: PBMCs. These receptors were taken from a woman aged 35 to 49 in good health and CMV-seropositive.

The chain recombines TRBV10-3 with TRBJ2-7, with TRBD1 matching over 9 bases. This CDR3 is built from 13 residues. Germline CDR1 ENHRY, CDR2 SYGVKD. The trim removed 7 bases at V and 3 bases at J, leaving 4 bases unmatched. CDR3 coding DNA: TGTGCCATCACCCCGGGACAGGGCTACGAGCAGTACTTC. Amino acids: CAITPGQGYEQYF.

This sequence joins TRBV11-3 and TRBJ2-1, with TRBD2 matching 13 bases. The CDR3 has 17 amino acids. Germline lookup yields CDR1 SGHNT and CDR2 YENEEA. The ends lost 4 bases at V and 3 bases at J; junction bases unmatched: 6. CDR3 amino acids: CASSSRLAGGIYNEQFF. The CDR3 nucleotides are TGTGCCAGCAGCTCAAGACTAGCGGGAGGAATCTACAATGAGCAGTTCTTC.

The genes are TRBV19 and TRBJ1-6, with a possible D match to TRBD1 (6 bases). The germline V gene encodes CDR1 LNHDA and CDR2 SQIVND (reference sequence). The V and J ends lost 3 bases and 5 bases respectively, with 11 bases between them. The CDR3 contains 15 residues. The CDR3 is CASSIVAGDNSPLHF. In DNA, the CDR3 is TGTGCCAGTAGTATTGTGGCAGGGGATAATTCACCCCTCCACTTT.

V is TRBV7-3 and J is TRBJ2-7, with unresolved D. Germline loops: CDR1 SGHTA, CDR2 FQGTGA. The CDR3 runs to 12 residues. Deletions cut 4 bases from V and 6 bases from J, with 10 bases between. The CDR3 loop reads CASSSVPGEQYF. The CDR3 DNA reads as TGTGCCAGCAGCTCGGTCCCGGGCGAGCAGTACTTC.

CDR3 residues: CASSPSGTGAYGYTF. CDR3 sequence (DNA): TGTGCCAGCAGCCCCTCCGGGACAGGGGCCTATGGCTACACCTTC. The chain couples TRBV9 to TRBJ1-2, with 10 bases aligning to TRBD1. CDR3 size: 15 residues. Per the germline V gene, CDR1 is SGDLS and CDR2 is YYNGEE. V shed 4 bases and J 4 bases; nucleotides not matched to a gene: 7. The full variable domain, rest sourced from reference TRBV9 and TRBJ1-2, is DSGVTQTPKHLITATGQRVTLRCSPRSGDLSVYWYQQSLDQGLQFLIQYYNGEERAKGNILERFSAQQFPDLHSELNLSSLELGDSALYFCASSPSGTGAYGYTFGSGTRLTVV.

This chain connects TRBV19 to TRBJ2-7, with TRBD1 matching 8 bases. The germline CDR1 and CDR2 sequences are LNHDA and SQIVND (reference sequence). This CDR3 spans 14 amino acids. Trimming at V came to 4 bases and at J to 7 bases, leaving 9 bases not matched to a gene. CDR3 amino acids: CASSTMTGAGEQYF. The CDR3 nucleotides are TGTGCCAGTAGTACAATGACAGGGGCTGGGGAGCAGTACTTC.

This chain links TRBV9 with TRBJ2-1; 10 bases are shared with TRBD2. Unmatched junction bases numbered 9, after V lost 4 bases and J lost 8 bases. Germline V gene lookup returns CDR1 SGDLS and CDR2 YYNGEE. The CDR3 has 15 amino acids. CDR3 sequence reads: CASSPASGGVDEQFF. The CDR3 nucleotides read TGTGCCAGCAGCCCGGCGAGCGGGGGGGTGGATGAGCAGTTCTTC.

This rearrangement joins TRBV7-2 to TRBJ2-1; TRBD1 might be the D (7 bases). This CDR3 spans 15 amino acids. CDR1 is SGHTA, CDR2 FQGNSA, per germline. The V gene lost 2 bases and the J gene lost 2 bases, with 10 bases spanning the gap. The CDR3 loop is CASSLQGGPYNEQFF. CDR3 coding DNA: TGTGCCAGCAGCTTACAGGGGGGCCCCTACAATGAGCAGTTCTTC.

The rearrangement joins TRBV25-1 to TRBJ2-1; perhaps TRBD2 as D (6 bases). With 5 bases removed from V and 8 bases from J, the gap between germline ends came to 16 bases. From germline, CDR1 is MGHDK and CDR2 SYGVNS. The CDR3 runs 14 residues. The CDR3 DNA reads TGTGCCAGCAGTCCGGGGGTAACTGGCTATGAGCAGTTCTTC. Translated: CASSPGVTGYEQFF.

As concerns this clone: One end of the junction fails to match germline, which may point to a read error. V usage is TRBV28 and J usage is TRBJ1-5, with a tentative D call TRBD1 (6 bases). CDR3 length: 15 residues. CDR1 and CDR2 from the germline V gene are MDHEN and SYDVKM. CDR3 bases: TGTGCCAGCAGTTTAGGGGGCTCGAGCAATCAGCCCCAGAATTTT. Translating gives CASSLGGSSNQPQNF. Drawing the rest from reference TRBV28 and TRBJ1-5, the complete variable domain is DVKVTQSSRYLVKRTGEKVFLECVQDMDHENMFWYRQDPGLGLRLIYFSYDVKMKEKGDIPEGYSVSREKKERFSLILESASTNQTSMYLCASSLGGSSNQPQNFGDGTRLSIL.

This sequence joins TRBV11-2 and TRBJ2-3, with 8 bases identical to TRBD1. With V trimmed by 7 bases and J by 1 base, 7 bases remained unmatched. This CDR3 is 15 amino acids long. Germline V gene sequence: CDR1 SGHAT, CDR2 FQNNGV. The CDR3 bases are TGTGCCAGCAACGTTCAGGGGGCTGGCACAGATACGCAGTATTTT. The encoded protein is CASNVQGAGTDTQYF.

This chain joins TRBV9 and TRBJ2-3, with 8 bases lining up with TRBD2. With 0 bases clipped from V and 0 bases from J, the junction kept 3 bases outside the gene matches. Germline V lookup: CDR1 SGDLS, CDR2 YYNGEE. The CDR3 sequence is 16 residues long. The CDR3 DNA sequence: TGTGCCAGCAGCGTAGGAGCGGGGGACAGCACAGATACGCAGTATTTT. The encoded protein is CASSVGAGDSTDTQYF.

This clone was counted only a few times. The chain links TRBV2 to TRBJ2-7; the match to TRBD1 covers 7 bases. J gave up 1 base and V 4 bases, and 1 base lay outside the gene matches. Per germline, CDR1 SNHLY and CDR2 FYNNEI. The CDR3 runs to 13 residues. The CDR3 reads CASSGDSSYEQYF. The CDR3 coding sequence is TGTGCCAGCAGTGGGGACAGTTCCTACGAGCAGTACTTC. Full variable domain (remainder filled in from reference TRBV2 and TRBJ2-7): EPEVTQTPSHQVTQMGQEVILRCVPISNHLYFYWYRQILGQKVEFLVSFYNNEISEKSEIFDDQFSVERPDGSNFTLKIRSTKLEDSAMYFCASSGDSSYEQYFGPGTRLTVT.

This clone was observed a handful of times. The chain couples TRBV7-9 to TRBJ1-2, with D possibly TRBD1 on 6 matching bases. The CDR3 runs 14 residues. Germline CDR1 is SEHNR and CDR2 is FQNEAQ (reference sequence). Trimming took off 5 bases at V and 3 bases at J, with 13 bases between the two ends. The CDR3: CASSPAQGYYGYTF. In DNA, the CDR3 is TGTGCCAGCAGCCCAGCCCAGGGGTACTATGGCTACACCTTC.

V and J are TRBV27 and TRBJ2-2, with D uncertain. Germline V gene sequence: CDR1 MNHEY, CDR2 SMNVEV (reference sequence). V lost 6 bases and J lost 3, with 2 bases in between. The CDR3 contains 11 residues. The CDR3 is CASSDTGELFF. The CDR3 DNA follows: TGTGCCAGCAGCGACACCGGGGAGCTGTTTTTT.

Comment on this clone: This CDR3 is also generated by other DNA sequences in the sample. The CDR3 reads CASSEMPGSLLAFF. The CDR3 DNA follows: TGTGCCAGCAGTGAAATGCCCGGGAGTTTATTGGCTTTCTTT. The chain carries TRBV6-1 and TRBJ1-1; D is unresolved. The V end lost 2 bases, the J end lost 11 bases, and 18 bases lay between the germline ends. Germline V gene sequence: CDR1 MNHNS, CDR2 SASEGT. This CDR3 has 14 residues.

This clone was observed once. This CDR3 reads CASSPGGSHPLFF. The CDR3 DNA reads TGTGCCAGTAGTCCCGGCGGTTCCCACCCTTTGTTTTTT. J is TRBJ1-4 and V is TRBV19; D is unresolved. Germline V gene data show CDR1 as LNHDA and CDR2 as SQIVND (reference sequence). This CDR3 spans 13 amino acids. Trimming cost V 5 bases and J 15 bases, with 19 bases left between them.